This paragraph covers one T cell receptor beta chain sequence. Its antigen remains unknown. CD4+ T cell IFNgamma after overnight CMV lysate exposure gave donor CMV status. CD4 T cells were positively selected, then CD8 T cells from the CD4-negative fraction. Cells stained for CD3, CD4, CD8, CD45RA and CD27 were sorted into four subsets. Both TRBC1 and TRBC2 were covered by a beta constant-region primer of two equimolar oligonucleotides. The ligated cDNA underwent four PCR rounds using SP2 and nested alpha and beta constant-region primers. TCRdb re-called the UMI-ligation and nested PCR reads with MiXCR, one entry per CDR3 protein. Here the sample spans more than 95,000 distinct CDR3 sequences, about 14% being singletons. This sample was taken from a study of naive and memory T cell subsets. The study's findings and limits: Especially in CD8 cells, naive repertoires contained a few larger clonotypes, possibly CD45RA-re-expressing memory cells. Over 90% of naive TCR sequences appeared only once, unlike memory subsets.

The J segment lost 5 bases and the V segment lost 6 bases, leaving 7 bases of the junction unmatched. CDR3 length equals 14 residues. From germline, CDR1 is SEHNR and CDR2 FQNEAQ (reference sequence). The chain uses TRBV7-9 and TRBJ2-5, with TRBD1 identical over 9 bases. This receptor was identified in a human donor in good health. Sequencing used naive CD8+ T cells from blood. The CDR3 DNA is TGTGCCAGCAGATTAACAGGGGGCAGGGAGACCCAGTACTTC. Translating gives CASRLTGGRETQYF.